This T cell receptor beta chain derives from a study of blood T cells in healthy people across ages. With a J-beta primer mix and a sample-barcoded 5' primer, a second PCR ran about 7 to 12 cycles. TCRdb recomputed calls from the 5' RACE reads with MiXCR, one row per CDR3 protein. This table has 1.5 million to 2 million distinct CDR3 sequences, under 30% appearing once. Germline CDR1 reads SEHNR; CDR2 reads FQNEAQ (reference sequence). V was clipped by 5 bases and J by 11 bases; unmatched bases: 15. The CDR3 spans 15 residues. A remark on this clonotype: Its antigen remains unknown.

Regarding the study as a whole: Diversity estimated from one million T cells was considered an underestimate. Per million T cells, TCR beta diversity dropped roughly linearly as age increased. Whereas aged donors had fewer naive CD4+ cells, long-lived donors had more of them and higher diversity. With unsorted PBMCs, a conclusive comparison of naive versus antigen-experienced cells was not possible.

This TCR came from a woman aged 25 to 39 in good health. Sequencing was performed on blood. The V gene is TRBV7-9, the J gene TRBJ2-5; 9 bases are shared with TRBD1. CDR3 in amino acids: CASSPGTGRIPQQYF. CDR3 nucleotides: TGTGCCAGCAGCCCCGGGACAGGGCGAATTCCGCAGCAGTACTTC. Together with reference TRBV7-9 and TRBJ2-5, the CDR3 gives the full variable domain: DTGVSQNPRHKITKRGQNVTFRCDPISEHNRLYWYRQTLGQGPEFLTYFQNEAQLEKSRLLSDRFSAERPKGSFSTLEIQRTEQGDSAMYLCASSPGTGRIPQQYFGPGTRLLVL.